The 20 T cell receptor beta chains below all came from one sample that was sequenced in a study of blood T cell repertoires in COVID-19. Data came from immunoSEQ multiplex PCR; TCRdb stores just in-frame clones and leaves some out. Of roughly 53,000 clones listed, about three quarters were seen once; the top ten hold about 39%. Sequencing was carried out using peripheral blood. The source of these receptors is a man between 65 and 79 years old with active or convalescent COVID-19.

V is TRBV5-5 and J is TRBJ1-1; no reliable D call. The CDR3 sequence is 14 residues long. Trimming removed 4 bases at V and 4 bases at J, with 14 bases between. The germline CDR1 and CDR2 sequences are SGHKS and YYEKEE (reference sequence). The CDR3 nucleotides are TGTGCCAGCAGCCTCTACCCTTCTCCCACTGAAGCTTTCTTT. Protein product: CASSLYPSPTEAFF. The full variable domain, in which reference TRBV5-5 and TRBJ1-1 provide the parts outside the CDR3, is DAGVTQSPTHLIKTRGQQVTLRCSPISGHKSVSWYQQVLGQGPQFIFQYYEKEERGRGNFPDRFSARQFPNYSSELNVNALLLGDSALYLCASSLYPSPTEAFFGQGTRLTVV.

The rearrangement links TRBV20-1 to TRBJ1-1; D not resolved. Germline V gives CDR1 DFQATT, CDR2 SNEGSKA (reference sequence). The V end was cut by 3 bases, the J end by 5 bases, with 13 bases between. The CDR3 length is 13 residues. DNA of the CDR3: TGCAGTGCTAGTAGGCCGGAGATAACTGAAGCTTTCTTT. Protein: CSASRPEITEAFF.

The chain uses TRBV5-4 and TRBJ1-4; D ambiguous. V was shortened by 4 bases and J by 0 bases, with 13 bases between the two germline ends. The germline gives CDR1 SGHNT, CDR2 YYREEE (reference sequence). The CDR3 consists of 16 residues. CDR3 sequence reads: CASSLGLGATNEKLFF. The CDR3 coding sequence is TGTGCCAGCAGCCTCGGGCTGGGAGCAACTAATGAAAAACTGTTTTTT.

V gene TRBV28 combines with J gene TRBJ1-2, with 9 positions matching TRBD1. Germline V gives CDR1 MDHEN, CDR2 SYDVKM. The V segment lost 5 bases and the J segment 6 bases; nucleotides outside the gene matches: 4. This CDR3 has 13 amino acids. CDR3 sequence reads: CASSPGTGNGYTF. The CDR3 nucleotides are TGTGCCAGCAGTCCCGGGACAGGGAATGGCTACACCTTC.

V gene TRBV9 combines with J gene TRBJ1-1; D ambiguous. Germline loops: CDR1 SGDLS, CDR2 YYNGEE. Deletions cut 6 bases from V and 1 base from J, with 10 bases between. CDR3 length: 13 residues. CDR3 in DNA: TGTGCCAGCAACAGATTCGGGAACACTGAAGCTTTCTTT. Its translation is CASNRFGNTEAFF.

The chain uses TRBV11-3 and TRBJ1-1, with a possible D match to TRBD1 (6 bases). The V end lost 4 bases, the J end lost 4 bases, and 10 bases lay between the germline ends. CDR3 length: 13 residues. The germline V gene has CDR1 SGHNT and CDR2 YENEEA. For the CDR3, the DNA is TGTGCCAGCAGCTCTCAGGGGTCCACTGAAGCTTTCTTT. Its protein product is CASSSQGSTEAFF.

CDR3 amino acids: CASSRQWNTEAFF. CDR3 DNA: TGCGCCAGCAGCCGGCAGTGGAACACTGAAGCTTTCTTT. The V gene is TRBV4-1, the J gene TRBJ1-1, with D uncertain. The CDR3 is 13 residues long. The ends were cut back, 4 bases at V and 1 base at J, with 7 bases in the middle. Germline V gene lookup returns CDR1 MGHRA and CDR2 YSYEKL.

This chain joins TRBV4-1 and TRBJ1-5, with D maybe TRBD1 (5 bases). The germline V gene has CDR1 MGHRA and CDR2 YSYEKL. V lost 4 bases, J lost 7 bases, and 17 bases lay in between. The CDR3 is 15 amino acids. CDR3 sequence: CASSLQWQGRQPQHF. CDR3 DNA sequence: TGCGCCAGCAGCCTTCAATGGCAGGGAAGGCAGCCCCAGCATTTT.

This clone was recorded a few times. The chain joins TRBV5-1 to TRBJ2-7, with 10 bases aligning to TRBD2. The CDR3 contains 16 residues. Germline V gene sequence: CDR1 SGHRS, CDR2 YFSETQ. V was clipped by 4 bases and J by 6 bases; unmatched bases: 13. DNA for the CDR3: TGCGCCAGCAGCCTCCACCTAAATAGCGGGAGGCGCGAGCAGTACTTC. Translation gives CASSLHLNSGRREQYF. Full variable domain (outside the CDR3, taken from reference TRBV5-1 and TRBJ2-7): KAGVTQTPRYLIKTRGQQVTLSCSPISGHRSVSWYQQTPGQGLQFLFEYFSETQRNKGNFPGRFSGRQFSNSRSEMNVSTLELGDSALYLCASSLHLNSGRREQYFGPGTRLTVT.

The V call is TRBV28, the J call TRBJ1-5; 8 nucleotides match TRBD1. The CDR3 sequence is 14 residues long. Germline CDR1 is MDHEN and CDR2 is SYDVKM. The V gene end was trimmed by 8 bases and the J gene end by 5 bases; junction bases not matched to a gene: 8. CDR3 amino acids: CASLTGGMDQPQHF. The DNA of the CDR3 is TGTGCCAGCTTAACAGGGGGTATGGATCAGCCCCAGCATTTT.

CDR3 loop: CASGLTGLGNQPQHF. In nucleotides, the CDR3 is TGTGCTAGTGGTCTTACAGGGTTAGGCAATCAGCCCCAGCATTTT. This chain joins TRBV12-5 and TRBJ1-5, with D possibly matching TRBD1 (6 bases). This CDR3 contains 15 residues. Trimming shortened V by 5 bases and J by 2 bases, and 13 bases separated the two germline ends. CDR1 is LGHNT and CDR2 is FRNRAP in the germline V gene.

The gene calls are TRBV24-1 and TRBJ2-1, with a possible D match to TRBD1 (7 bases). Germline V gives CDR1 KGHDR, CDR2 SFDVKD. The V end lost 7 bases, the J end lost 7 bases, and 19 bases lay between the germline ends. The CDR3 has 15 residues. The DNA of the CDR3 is TGTGCCACCAGCGTCCAGGGGGTTCGGGGGAATGAGCAGTTCTTC. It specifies CATSVQGVRGNEQFF.

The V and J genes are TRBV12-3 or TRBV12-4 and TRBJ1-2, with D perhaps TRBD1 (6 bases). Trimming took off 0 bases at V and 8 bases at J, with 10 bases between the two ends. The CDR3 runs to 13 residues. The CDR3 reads CASSLAQGHGYTF. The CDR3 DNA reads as TGTGCCAGCAGTTTAGCGCAGGGGCACGGCTACACCTTC.

CDR3 amino acids: CAIANGLYEQYF. As DNA, the CDR3 is TGTGCCATCGCGAACGGTCTCTACGAGCAGTACTTC. The chain is built from TRBV10-3 and TRBJ2-7; D uncertain. CDR3 length: 12 residues. Per germline, CDR1 ENHRY and CDR2 SYGVKD. The V end was cut by 8 bases, the J end by 3 bases, with 11 bases between.

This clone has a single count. The CDR3 is CASSPDRGAVGYGYTF. The CDR3 bases are TGTGCCAGCAGTCCGGACAGGGGGGCTGTTGGCTATGGCTACACCTTC. V gene TRBV6-6 combines with J gene TRBJ1-2; 10 bases fit TRBD1. The V and J ends lost 5 bases and 4 bases, in that order; junction bases with no gene match: 10. Per the germline V gene, CDR1 is MNHNY and CDR2 is SVGAGI (reference sequence). The CDR3 is 16 residues long.

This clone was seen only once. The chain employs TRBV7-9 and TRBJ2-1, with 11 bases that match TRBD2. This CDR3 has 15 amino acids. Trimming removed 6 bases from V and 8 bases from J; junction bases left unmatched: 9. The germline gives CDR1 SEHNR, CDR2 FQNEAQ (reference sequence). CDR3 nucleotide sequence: TGTGCCAGCAGGGCTCTAGCGGGGGGAGCGGATGAGCAGTTCTTC. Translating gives CASRALAGGADEQFF.

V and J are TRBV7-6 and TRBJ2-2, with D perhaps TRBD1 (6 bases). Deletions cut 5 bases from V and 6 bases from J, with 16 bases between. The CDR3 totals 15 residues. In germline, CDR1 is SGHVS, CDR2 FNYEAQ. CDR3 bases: TGTGCCAGCAGCAGGGGACACCCGGGCGCCGGGGAGCTGTTTTTT. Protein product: CASSRGHPGAGELFF.

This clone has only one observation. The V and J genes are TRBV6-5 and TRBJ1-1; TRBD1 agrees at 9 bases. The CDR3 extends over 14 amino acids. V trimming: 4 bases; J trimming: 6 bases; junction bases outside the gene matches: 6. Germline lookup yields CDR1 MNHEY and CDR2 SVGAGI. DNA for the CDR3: TGTGCCAGCAGTTCTACAGGGGGCCGGGCTGAAGCTTTCTTT. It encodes CASSSTGGRAEAFF.

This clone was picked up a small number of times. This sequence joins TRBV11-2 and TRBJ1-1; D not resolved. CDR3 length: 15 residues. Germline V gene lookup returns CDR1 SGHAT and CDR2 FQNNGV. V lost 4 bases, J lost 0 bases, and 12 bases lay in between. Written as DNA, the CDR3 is TGTGCCAGCAGCTCCCGCGCGGCCATGAACACTGAAGCTTTCTTT. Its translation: CASSSRAAMNTEAFF. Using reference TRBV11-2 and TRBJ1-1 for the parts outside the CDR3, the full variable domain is EAGVAQSPRYKIIEKRQSVAFWCNPISGHATLYWYQQILGQGPKLLIQFQNNGVVDDSQLPKDRFSAERLKGVDSTLKIQPAKLEDSAVYLCASSSRAAMNTEAFFGQGTRLTVV.

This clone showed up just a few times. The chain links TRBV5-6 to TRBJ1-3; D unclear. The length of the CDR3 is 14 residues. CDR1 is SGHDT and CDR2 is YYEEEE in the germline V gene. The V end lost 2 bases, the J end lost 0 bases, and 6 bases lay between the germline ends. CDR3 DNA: TGTGCCAGCAGCTTTGTGAGCTCTGGAAACACCATATATTTT. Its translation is CASSFVSSGNTIYF.